The rows below give T cell receptor beta chains drawn from one sample of a study of cytomegalovirus exposure and HLA in healthy donors. This table comes from immunoSEQ multiplex PCR, and its TCRdb copy is limited to in-frame clones, with some not included. The sample lists a few hundred thousand clones, about four fifths seen once, with about 0.29% in the top ten. The sequencing input was PBMCs. Source of these receptors: a girl aged 2 to 10 in good health and CMV-seronegative. Both conserved end residues are part of each CDR3. Each record gives: D gene, V gene, J gene, clone size, CDR3 DNA, CDR3 protein. D genes are given only for firm matches. The size field is filled for only some rows; it gives once, few, many or a size class.

>TRBD1|TRBV7-9|TRBJ1-1|-
TGTTCCAGCAGCTCGGGACAGGGATCCCAAGAAGCTTTCTTT
CSSSSGQGSQEAFF
>-|TRBV6-6|TRBJ2-3|-
TGTGCCAGCAGGAGAGGGCCCCTGGGGACAGATACGCAGTATTTT
CASRRGPLGTDTQYF
>-|TRBV5-6|TRBJ1-1|-
TGTGCCAGCAGGGCGCAGGGGAACACTGAAGCTTTCTTT
CASRAQGNTEAFF
>-|TRBV4-2|TRBJ1-5|-
TGTGCCAGCAGCCAAGATCACAGGGGCAATCAGCCCCAGCATTTT
CASSQDHRGNQPQHF
>-|TRBV7-9|TRBJ2-5|-
TGTGCCAGCAGCTTGGGGGGACAAGAGACCCAGTACTTC
CASSLGGQETQYF
>-|TRBV18|TRBJ1-2|-
TGTGCCAGCTCGTCCGGGGAGATTGTCTATGGCTACACCTTC
CASSSGEIVYGYTF
>-|TRBV9|TRBJ2-1|-
TGTGCCAGCAGCGTAGGAGGATCGGCTGGTAACGAGCAGTTCTTC
CASSVGGSAGNEQFF
>-|TRBV7-9|TRBJ2-1|once
TGTGCCAGCAGCTTAGTTCTTGGGCGGGCGGCACAGTTCTTC
CASSLVLGRAAQFF
>-|TRBV27|TRBJ2-7|-
TGTGCCAGCAGTTTGGGGCCTCTTGGCGACGAGCAGTACTTC
CASSLGPLGDEQYF
>TRBD1|TRBV7-7|TRBJ2-3|-
TGTGCCAGCAGCCCCGGACAGGGACGAGATACGCAGTATTTT
CASSPGQGRDTQYF
>TRBD1|TRBV2|TRBJ1-2|-
TGTGCCAGCAGCGACCGACAGGGGTACAGCTATGGCTACACCTTC
CASSDRQGYSYGYTF
>TRBD1|TRBV6-5|TRBJ1-2|-
TGTGCCAGCAGTGCACAGGGGGCTAAAGCGGGCTACACCTTC
CASSAQGAKAGYTF
>-|TRBV5-1|TRBJ1-4|-
TGCGCCAGCAGCTTCACCGGAGGCCCGGAGGAAAAACTGTTTTTT
CASSFTGGPEEKLFF
>TRBD2|TRBV7-9|TRBJ2-1|-
TGTGCCAGCAGCTCAGTGGTAGCGGGAGGGCTGGGGTTCTTC
CASSSVVAGGLGFF
>-|TRBV5-1|TRBJ1-1|once
TGCGCCAGCAGCTTGGGGGTCGGGGGAGCTGAAGCTTTCTTT
CASSLGVGGAEAFF
>-|TRBV11-2|TRBJ1-1|-
TGTGCCAGCAGCTTAGAGGGCAGATCTAACACTGAAGCTTTCTTT
CASSLEGRSNTEAFF
>-|TRBV6-5|TRBJ2-7|few
TGTGCCAGCAGTTCCGGGACTTGGGCCGAGCAGTACTTC
CASSSGTWAEQYF
>TRBD1|TRBV27|TRBJ2-2|-
TGTGCCAGCAGTGAGTGGACAGGGATCACCGGGGAGCTGTTTTTT
CASSEWTGITGELFF
>TRBD1|TRBV5-1|TRBJ2-7|-
TGCGCCAGCAGCCCCACAGGGGGCTTCCCTACGTACGAGCAGTACTTC
CASSPTGGFPTYEQYF
>-|TRBV5-1|TRBJ1-6|-
TGCGCCAGCAGCGACGCTAGCTCCTATAATTCACCCCTCCACTTT
CASSDASSYNSPLHF
>TRBD1|TRBV29-1|TRBJ2-7|-
TGCAGCGTCGGCGCTGGACAGGGGCCGGCCTACGAGCAGTACTTC
CSVGAGQGPAYEQYF
>TRBD1|TRBV19|TRBJ1-5|-
TGTGCCAGTAGTACGCGCGGACAGGGGGCCGGTGGCAATCAGCCCCAGCATTTT
CASSTRGQGAGGNQPQHF
>-|TRBV20-1|TRBJ2-1|-
TGCAGTGCTACGGGATACAATGAGCAGTTCTTC
CSATGYNEQFF
>TRBD2|TRBV5-8|TRBJ2-1|-
TGTGCCAGCTGCCCTTTTAGGACTAGCGGGGGTTTCTATGAGCAGTTCTTC
CASCPFRTSGGFYEQFF
>-|TRBV19|TRBJ1-1|few
TGTGCCAGTAGTATGTCGGGAGAAGGGCCTCTCGGGACTGAAGCTTTCTTT
CASSMSGEGPLGTEAFF
>TRBD2|TRBV28|TRBJ2-2|-
TGTGCCAGCAGATCGGGGGGGAGCGAGAACACCGGGGAGCTGTTTTTT
CASRSGGSENTGELFF
>TRBD1|TRBV19|TRBJ2-3|-
TGTGCCAGTAGTACCCCGGGGACAGGGCCCGCGGATACGCAGTATTTT
CASSTPGTGPADTQYF
>-|TRBV6-1|TRBJ1-1|-
TGTGCCAGCAGTGTGACAGGGAACACTGAAGCTTTCTTT
CASSVTGNTEAFF
>TRBD1|TRBV6-6|TRBJ1-2|few
TGTGCCAGCAGCTCCGACAGGGGTTTATCTAACTATGGCTACACCTTC
CASSSDRGLSNYGYTF
>-|TRBV6-5|TRBJ1-1|once
TGTGCCAGCAGTTACACAAACAGGCGTGAAGCTTTCTTT
CASSYTNRREAFF
>-|TRBV28|TRBJ1-4|-
TGTGCCAGCAGTTTAGAAGTTTGGGCAGGGGCTCCTGAAAAACTGTTTTTT
CASSLEVWAGAPEKLFF
>TRBD2|TRBV6-1|TRBJ2-5|-
TGTGCCAGCAGTGAAGCACTAGCGGGGGGCGCCGACCAAGAGACCCAGTACTTC
CASSEALAGGADQETQYF
>TRBD2|TRBV9|TRBJ2-7|-
TGTGCCAGCAGCGTGACCACTAGCGGGTTGAACGAGCAGTACTTC
CASSVTTSGLNEQYF
>TRBD2|TRBV28|TRBJ2-5|once
TGTGCCAGCAGCCTTTCTGTTAGCGGGTACCAAGAGACCCAGTACTTC
CASSLSVSGYQETQYF
>-|TRBV15|TRBJ2-7|few
TGTGCCACCAGCCTTCCGCCCAGACAGATCCGATTTCCTCCTCTCTACGAGCAGTACTTC
CATSLPPRQIRFPPLYEQYF
>-|TRBV5-6|TRBJ2-5|once
TGTGCCAGCAGCTTACGGGGGAACCAAGAGACCCAGTACTTC
CASSLRGNQETQYF
>TRBD1|TRBV7-9|TRBJ1-6|-
TGTGCCAGCAGCTTAGGCGGGACAGGCTATTCACCCCTCCACTTT
CASSLGGTGYSPLHF
>-|TRBV2|TRBJ1-5|-
TGTGCCAGCAGTGAGTACAGGGTCCTGTATCAGCCCCAGCATTTT
CASSEYRVLYQPQHF
>TRBD2|TRBV6-5|TRBJ2-1|-
TGTGCCAGCAGTCTCCTCGCGGGAGAGAGGAATGAGCAGTTCTTC
CASSLLAGERNEQFF
>TRBD2|TRBV7-3|TRBJ2-1|-
TGTGCCAGCAGCTCACGTGCCGGACTAGCGTACAATGAGCAGTTCTTC
CASSSRAGLAYNEQFF
>-|TRBV18|TRBJ1-1|-
TGTGCCAGCTCACGCGAGTTGAGGAACACTGAAGCTTTCTTT
CASSRELRNTEAFF
>-|TRBV28|TRBJ2-7|-
TGTGCCAGCGCGCCTAGTCCGTACTACGAGCAGTACTTC
CASAPSPYYEQYF
>-|TRBV6-1|TRBJ2-5|-
TGTGCCAGCAGTGAACCCTGGGGGGGGCCAGAGACCCAGTACTTC
CASSEPWGGPETQYF
>TRBD2|TRBV4-1|TRBJ2-5|-
TGCGCCAGCAGCCAAGGTTTCGGGGGGACTAGTGAGACCCAGTACTTC
CASSQGFGGTSETQYF
>TRBD2|TRBV9|TRBJ2-2|-
TGTGCCAGCAGCGTAGGTGGGACCGCGGGGGCCGGGGAGCTGTTTTTT
CASSVGGTAGAGELFF
>-|TRBV9|TRBJ2-7|-
TGTGCCAGCAGCGTAGTAGGAGGTGAGGGCTACGAGCAGTACTTC
CASSVVGGEGYEQYF
>-|TRBV7-2|TRBJ2-3|-
TGTGCCAGCAGCTTAGGCTCGGGGGAGTATACGCAGTATTTT
CASSLGSGEYTQYF
>-|TRBV4-1|TRBJ2-3|-
TGCGCCAGCAGCGATGACCGGGTGGGGGGAGATACGCAGTATTTT
CASSDDRVGGDTQYF
>-|TRBV11-2|TRBJ2-1|-
TGTGCCAGCACCCCCGGGGGTCAGTACAATGAGCAGTTCTTC
CASTPGGQYNEQFF
>-|TRBV9|TRBJ1-4|-
TGTGCCAGCAGCGTAGCTTACGGGGAAAAACTGTTTTTT
CASSVAYGEKLFF
>TRBD1|TRBV11-2|TRBJ1-2|-
TGTGCCAGCAGCTTAGCGGGACAGGGTGGAGGCTACACCTTC
CASSLAGQGGGYTF
>TRBD1|TRBV13|TRBJ1-2|-
TGTGCCAGCAGCTTAGGACAGGGGACTTTGGTTAACTATGGCTACACCTTC
CASSLGQGTLVNYGYTF
>-|TRBV5-6|TRBJ2-1|-
TGTGCCAGCAGCTCGGCGGTCCAGCAGTTCTTC
CASSSAVQQFF
>-|TRBV7-8|TRBJ2-7|-
TGTGCCAGCAGCTTTGCCGGTTCCTACGAGCAGTACTTC
CASSFAGSYEQYF
>-|TRBV5-6|TRBJ2-3|-
TGTGCCAGCGAAGACAGGCTTCCTAGGGATACGCAGTATTTT
CASEDRLPRDTQYF
>-|TRBV9|TRBJ2-2|-
TGTGCCAGCAGCCCCCCCCCAGGTGGGACTGGGGAGCTGTTTTTT
CASSPPPGGTGELFF
>TRBD2|TRBV5-4|TRBJ2-1|few
TGTGCCAGCAGCTTGGATGGGAGGGCCGATGAGCAGTTCTTC
CASSLDGRADEQFF
>TRBD1|TRBV29-1|TRBJ1-2|-
TGCAGCGTTTTTCCGACCCAGGGGGCGCAGGTTGGCTACACCTTC
CSVFPTQGAQVGYTF
>TRBD1|TRBV27|TRBJ1-2|-
TGTGCCAGCAGTTTATACAGGGGGCTGACTAACTATGGCTACACCTTC
CASSLYRGLTNYGYTF
>TRBD2|TRBV30|TRBJ2-1|-
TGTGCCTGGAGTCAGCGGGGCCACGCTTACAATGAGCAGTTCTTC
CAWSQRGHAYNEQFF